These 15 T cell receptor beta chains were sequenced from one sample in a study of blood T cell repertoires in COVID-19 (dated by TCRdb to 2020 to 2022). The library was obtained by the immunoSEQ multiplex PCR assay. In TCRdb, the immuneACCESS table is reduced to in-frame sequences with V and J assigned. These tables do not hold every clone; where another copy was compared, an unresolved V gene accounts for under half, and the others remain unexplained. The sample table holds about 140,000 clones, of which about 85% were seen once. Clones ranked in the top ten supply 1.5% to 2% of the sample. Sequencing was carried out using peripheral blood. These TCRs come from a human donor in a cohort sampled during active COVID-19.

J is TRBJ2-1 and V is TRBV7-9, with 9 bases matching TRBD2. CDR1 and CDR2 from the germline V gene are SEHNR and FQNEAQ (reference sequence). This CDR3 is built from 17 residues. The V and J ends lost 0 bases and 2 bases, in that order; junction bases with no gene match: 5. CDR3 sequence (DNA): TGTGCCAGCAGCTTAGCAGGTCTAGCGGGAACCTACAATGAGCAGTTCTTC. This gives the protein CASSLAGLAGTYNEQFF.

This chain joins TRBV5-4 and TRBJ2-7; TRBD2 is a possible D gene (6 bases). V lost 5 bases to trimming and J lost 0 bases, with 12 bases between them. The CDR3 runs 14 residues. Germline loops: CDR1 SGHNT, CDR2 YYREEE (reference sequence). The CDR3 DNA reads as TGTGCCAGCAGGGCTAGCGTTAGCTCCTACGAGCAGTACTTC. Protein: CASRASVSSYEQYF.

The chain joins TRBV6-6 to TRBJ1-2; TRBD1 agrees at 7 bases. Germline CDR1 and CDR2: MNHNY and SVGAGI (reference sequence). This CDR3 spans 14 amino acids. Trimming removed 4 bases from V and 7 bases from J; junction bases left unmatched: 9. Written as DNA, the CDR3 is TGTGCCAGCAGTTCCACCAAGAACAGGGGTGGCTACACCTTC. Protein sequence: CASSSTKNRGGYTF.

The chain combines TRBV7-6 with TRBJ2-7, with 8 bases fitting TRBD1. With 3 bases clipped from V and 5 bases from J, the junction kept 12 bases outside the gene matches. CDR1 and CDR2 from the germline V gene are SGHVS and FNYEAQ. This CDR3 region has 16 residues. CDR3: CASSFGTGALSDEQYF. CDR3 sequence (DNA): TGTGCCAGCAGCTTCGGGACAGGAGCATTGTCGGACGAGCAGTACTTC.

In this sample, this clone turned up once. The chain combines TRBV6-5 with TRBJ2-1; TRBD2 aligns across 10 bases. J gave up 6 bases and V 7 bases, and 6 bases lay outside the gene matches. CDR1 and CDR2 from the germline V gene are MNHEY and SVGAGI. The CDR3 has 14 residues. For the CDR3, the DNA is TGTGCCAGCATCACCGGACTAGCGGCCAATGAGCAGTTCTTC. It encodes CASITGLAANEQFF.

V gene TRBV6-5 combines with J gene TRBJ1-6; 8 nucleotides line up with TRBD1. V lost 7 bases to trimming and J lost 12 bases; unmatched junction nucleotides: 8. Looked up from germline, CDR1 is MNHEY and CDR2 is SVGAGI. This CDR3 is built from 13 residues. The DNA for the CDR3 is TGTGCCAGCATCCCAGACAGGGGAAGACCCCTCCACTTT. It encodes CASIPDRGRPLHF.

The CDR3 is CASGSGRGVETQYF. The CDR3 DNA sequence: TGTGCTAGTGGTAGCGGGAGGGGGGTAGAGACCCAGTACTTC. The rearrangement uses TRBV12-5 and TRBJ2-5; 10 nucleotides line up with TRBD2. CDR1 is LGHNT, CDR2 FRNRAP, per germline. J lost 4 bases, V lost 5 bases, and 4 bases had no gene match. The CDR3 spans 14 residues.

The V and J genes are TRBV4-1 and TRBJ1-5, with TRBD1 matching over 7 bases. J gave up 5 bases and V 0 bases, and 7 bases lay outside the gene matches. CDR1 and CDR2 (germline): MGHRA, YSYEKL. This CDR3 is built from 16 residues. In DNA, the CDR3 is TGCGCCAGCAGCCAAGATCTTAGACAGGGCTATCAGCCCCAGCATTTT. Encoded protein: CASSQDLRQGYQPQHF.

In the case of this clone: Within the sample, other DNA sequences also encode this same CDR3. The V call is TRBV19, the J call TRBJ1-2, with unresolved D. This CDR3 spans 13 amino acids. V was clipped by 0 bases and J by 4 bases, with 6 bases between them. CDR1 is LNHDA, CDR2 SQIVND, per germline (reference sequence). The CDR3 DNA follows: TGTGCCAGTAGTATAGATCGAGGCTATGGCTACACCTTC. It encodes CASSIDRGYGYTF.

The chain couples TRBV11-1 to TRBJ2-7; TRBD2 agrees at 11 bases. The CDR3 runs 16 residues. V was clipped by 4 bases and J by 4 bases; unmatched bases: 9. In germline, CDR1 is SGHAT, CDR2 FQDESV (reference sequence). CDR3: CASSSGLAVKGYEQYF. CDR3 in DNA: TGTGCCAGCAGCTCGGGACTAGCGGTAAAAGGTTACGAGCAGTACTTC.

The chain uses TRBV9 and TRBJ1-2; D gene uncertain. Germline V gives CDR1 SGDLS, CDR2 YYNGEE. The CDR3 loop spans 13 amino acids. V was pared by 4 bases and J by 0 bases, with 7 bases between. This chain's CDR3 is CASSSTTNYGYTF. In nucleotides, the CDR3 is TGTGCCAGCAGCTCGACAACTAACTATGGCTACACCTTC.

In this sample, this clone turned up once. The genes are TRBV28 and TRBJ1-3, with 7 bases fitting TRBD1. Looked up from germline, CDR1 is MDHEN and CDR2 is SYDVKM. The CDR3 sequence is 14 residues long. The ends lost 6 bases at V and 8 bases at J; junction bases unmatched: 10. CDR3 in amino acids: CASRNRDSGDTIYF. DNA of the CDR3: TGTGCCAGCAGAAACCGGGACAGCGGAGACACCATATATTTT.

The CDR3 DNA is TGTGCCAGCAGCTTAAGTTCGGTCTCACCCCTCCACTTT. This sequence encodes CASSLSSVSPLHF. The rearrangement links TRBV7-3 to TRBJ1-6; D is undetermined. The ends were cut back, 1 base at V and 10 bases at J, with 8 bases in the middle. The CDR3 has 13 residues. Germline V gives CDR1 SGHTA, CDR2 FQGTGA.

The rearrangement links TRBV5-5 to TRBJ1-2; D not certain. Germline lookup yields CDR1 SGHKS and CDR2 YYEKEE (reference sequence). The CDR3 runs 14 residues. Trimming removed 0 bases at V and 1 base at J, with 7 bases between. CDR3 protein: CASSLGDFNYGYTF. CDR3 in DNA: TGTGCCAGCAGCTTGGGCGACTTTAACTATGGCTACACCTTC.

The chain employs TRBV7-9 and TRBJ1-4; TRBD1 matches 11 bases. J gave up 8 bases and V 5 bases, and 7 bases lay outside the gene matches. The CDR3 is 15 amino acids. Germline V gene data show CDR1 as SEHNR and CDR2 as FQNEAQ (reference sequence). The CDR3 region is CASSPAGTGGEKLFF. In DNA, the CDR3 is TGTGCCAGCAGCCCCGCCGGGACAGGGGGGGAAAAACTGTTTTTT.